Sequencing of this T cell receptor (beta chain) was carried out in a study of cytomegalovirus exposure and HLA in healthy donors. The CDR3 covers 15 residues. V dropped 5 bases and J dropped 5; count of bases not matched to a gene: 5. The V gene's germline CDR1 is LNHDA and CDR2 SQIVND (reference sequence). Study findings and constraints: The study recorded some 160 TCR beta chains that were cytomegalovirus-associated. Productive status was seen about 87% or about 30% of the time for most TCR beta V segments in an earlier analysis.

PCR used 60 Vbeta primers and 13 Jbeta primers. Method: immunoSEQ multiplex PCR; TCRdb's copy keeps in-frame clones and lacks some. The data contain 150,000 to 180,000 clones, about four fifths of them singletons. This clone has a single count. The antigen is not known. The TCR sequence derives from a man aged 18 to 30 in good health and CMV-seronegative. The genes are TRBV19 and TRBJ2-6; TRBD2 agrees at 8 bases. The sequenced sample was PBMCs. CDR3 DNA sequence: TGTGCCAGTAGTCGGCGGGGGGCTAGGGCCAACGTCCTGACTTTC. This encodes CASSRRGARANVLTF.